Below, 16 T cell receptor beta chains from the same sample are listed, as sequenced in a study of blood T cell repertoires in COVID-19 (dated by TCRdb to about 2020). The library was generated by the immunoSEQ multiplex PCR assay. In TCRdb, the immuneACCESS table is reduced to in-frame sequences with V and J assigned. These tables do not hold every clone; where another copy was compared, an unresolved V gene accounts for under half, and the others remain unexplained. In all, the sample holds some 98,000 clones, and roughly 80% of those were seen once. Around 20% of the sample rests with the top ten. Sequencing was performed on peripheral blood. The receptors were sampled from a human donor in a cohort sampled during active COVID-19.

The chain is built from TRBV3-1 (or the pseudogene TRBV3-2) and TRBJ2-3; the match to TRBD1 covers 10 bases. From germline, CDR1 is LGHDT and CDR2 YNNKEL (reference sequence). The CDR3 totals 15 residues. Trimming removed 2 bases from V and 3 bases from J; junction bases left unmatched: 2. In DNA form, the CDR3 reads TGTGCCAGCAGCCAAAGGACAGGGGGTACAGATACGCAGTATTTT. Its translation: CASSQRTGGTDTQYF.

J is TRBJ2-7 and V is TRBV12-3 or TRBV12-4; 11 nucleotides line up with TRBD1. The CDR3 loop spans 13 amino acids. The trim removed 5 bases at V and 6 bases at J, leaving 3 bases unmatched. This CDR3 reads CASSPGTGGEQYF. DNA of the CDR3: TGTGCCAGCAGTCCCGGGACAGGGGGCGAGCAGTACTTC.

The V gene is TRBV7-2, the J gene TRBJ1-5; weak D call: TRBD1 (5 bases). The CDR3 is 14 amino acids. Per the germline V gene, CDR1 is SGHTA and CDR2 is FQGNSA. Trimming left V 5 bases short and J 7 bases short, with 15 bases between. The CDR3 bases are TGTGCCAGCAGCCTTACCCCGGGGGTCCAGCCCCAGCATTTT. It encodes CASSLTPGVQPQHF.

This clone was detected only a few times. The CDR3 coding sequence is TGTGCCAGCTCACTGGGAGTAGCTAATGAAAAACTGTTTTTT. This codes for CASSLGVANEKLFF. The V call is TRBV18, the J call TRBJ1-4; D not certain. The CDR3 consists of 14 residues. Germline V CDR1 and CDR2: KGHSH, LQKENI. Trimming removed 4 bases at V and 3 bases at J, with 9 bases between.

This clone showed up just once. The chain uses TRBV3-1 (or the pseudogene TRBV3-2) and TRBJ2-7, with D unclear. CDR1 and CDR2 from the germline V gene are LGHDT and YNNKEL (reference sequence). The CDR3 is made up of 11 amino acids. V was trimmed by 1 base and J by 6 bases, leaving 4 bases between them. CDR3 in amino acids: CASSQASEQYF. The CDR3 DNA reads as TGTGCCAGCAGCCAAGCATCCGAGCAGTACTTC.

This rearrangement joins TRBV4-1 to TRBJ2-5, with D perhaps matching TRBD2 (5 bases). Trimming stripped 0 bases from V and 9 bases from J, with 14 bases between. The CDR3 sequence is 14 residues long. Germline V CDR1 and CDR2: MGHRA, YSYEKL. The CDR3 DNA is TGCGCCAGCAGCCAAGACGGGCCTAGCTCCCCCCAGTACTTC. Translating it yields CASSQDGPSSPQYF.

The V call is TRBV19, the J call TRBJ1-6; the D is unclear. Trimming removed 3 bases from V and 10 bases from J, with 13 bases in between. The CDR3 extends over 14 amino acids. Germline V lookup: CDR1 LNHDA, CDR2 SQIVND (reference sequence). The CDR3 protein is CASSIGDIGSPLHF. CDR3 nucleotides: TGTGCCAGTAGTATCGGCGACATTGGATCACCCCTCCACTTT.

This clone was counted a single time. J is TRBJ2-7 and V is TRBV28; 8 nucleotides match TRBD1. Germline CDR1 reads MDHEN; CDR2 reads SYDVKM. V shed 8 bases and J 0 bases; nucleotides not matched to a gene: 9. The CDR3 sequence is 15 residues long. DNA for the CDR3: TGTGCCAGCTCTCCGTCGACAGGGGACTCCTACGAGCAGTACTTC. This codes for CASSPSTGDSYEQYF.

The chain combines TRBV7-2 with TRBJ2-7; a weak D match, TRBD2 (6 bases). Germline V gene sequence: CDR1 SGHTA, CDR2 FQGNSA. The CDR3 spans 13 residues. The V and J ends lost 6 bases and 5 bases respectively, with 14 bases between them. The CDR3 coding sequence is TGTGCCAGCAGTCCTCACCGGGAGCACGAGCAGTACTTC. Its translation is CASSPHREHEQYF.

This clone was seen only once. V is TRBV9 and J is TRBJ2-7, with 14 positions matching TRBD2. CDR3 length: 15 amino acids. After removal of 3 bases from V and 7 bases from J, the junction contained 6 bases not matched to a gene. Germline CDR1 reads SGDLS; CDR2 reads YYNGEE. The CDR3 sequence is CASSAGTSGGREQYF. The DNA for the CDR3 is TGTGCCAGCAGCGCGGGGACTAGCGGGGGCCGAGAGCAGTACTTC.

This chain uses TRBV6-1 with TRBJ1-3; possibly TRBD1 for D (5 bases). This CDR3 comprises 16 residues. V was clipped by 2 bases and J by 0 bases, with 11 bases between them. CDR1 is MNHNS and CDR2 is SASEGT in the germline V gene. The CDR3 protein is CASSERGVSSGNTIYF. For the CDR3, the DNA is TGTGCCAGCAGTGAAAGGGGCGTAAGCTCTGGAAACACCATATATTTT.

The rearrangement joins TRBV3-1 (or the pseudogene TRBV3-2) to TRBJ2-1; 16 bases agree with TRBD2. V shed 0 bases and J 9 bases; nucleotides not matched to a gene: 2. The CDR3 has 16 residues. In germline, CDR1 is LGHDT, CDR2 YNNKEL (reference sequence). The CDR3 coding sequence is TGTGCCAGCAGCCAAGAGGGGACTAGCGGGAGGGGTGAGCAGTTCTTC. The encoded protein is CASSQEGTSGRGEQFF.

The gene calls are TRBV14 and TRBJ1-1; the match to TRBD1 covers 7 bases. The junction had 5 bases not matched to a gene; V was cut back by 6 bases and J by 1 base. CDR3 length: 14 residues. Germline CDR1 SGHDN, CDR2 FVKESK. CDR3: CASRRQGANTEAFF. DNA of the CDR3: TGTGCCAGCAGGCGACAGGGAGCGAACACTGAAGCTTTCTTT.

The chain links TRBV5-4 to TRBJ2-5; 11 bases map to TRBD2. This CDR3 has 16 residues. The J segment lost 5 bases and the V segment lost 0 bases, leaving 6 bases of the junction unmatched. Germline V gene lookup returns CDR1 SGHNT and CDR2 YYREEE (reference sequence). The chain's CDR3 is CASSLVLAGVRETQYF. CDR3 sequence (DNA): TGTGCCAGCAGCTTGGTACTAGCGGGAGTTCGTGAGACCCAGTACTTC.

The rearrangement links TRBV28 to TRBJ2-5; 7 bases match TRBD2. CDR1 MDHEN and CDR2 SYDVKM come from the germline V gene. The CDR3 sequence is 17 residues long. With V trimmed by 5 bases and J by 4 bases, 16 bases remained unmatched. As DNA, the CDR3 is TGTGCCAGCAGTCCGCATATCCTGCGGGAGTTTAGAGAGACCCAGTACTTC. Encoded protein: CASSPHILREFRETQYF.

This rearrangement joins TRBV6-4 to TRBJ1-2, with 9 positions matching TRBD1. The CDR3 loop spans 15 amino acids. Germline V gene lookup returns CDR1 MRHNA and CDR2 SNTAGT. With 2 bases clipped from V and 5 bases from J, the junction kept 6 bases outside the gene matches. The DNA for the CDR3 is TGTGCCAGCAGTGACCCGGACAGGGGTCTGTATGGCTACACCTTC. It yields the protein CASSDPDRGLYGYTF.